This record looks at one TCR beta chain sequence and its context. The authors ran a second PCR of about 7 to 11 cycles using a sample-barcoded 5' primer and a J-beta primer mix. MiXCR, applied by TCRdb to the 5' RACE reads, yields one record per CDR3 protein. The table shows roughly 800,000 distinct CDR3 sequences, with around 25% occurring only once. The data stem from a study of blood T cells in healthy people across ages. On the study more broadly: Template switching recovered approximately one barcoded beta molecule for every two T cells.

This CDR3 comprises 15 residues. The germline V gene encodes CDR1 LNHNV and CDR2 YYDKDF (reference sequence). V was pared by 3 bases and J by 0 bases, with 8 bases between. These data were also filed under a second study, of T cells of mothers and their children. According to that study: Related and unrelated pairs show similar shaping of TCR recombination output by thymic selection.

The chain couples TRBV15 to TRBJ1-4; D not resolved. The TCR was taken from a boy between 5 and 17 years old in good health. Material for sequencing was blood. The CDR3 sequence: CATSSSRATNEKLFF. The CDR3 DNA reads TGTGCCACCAGCAGCTCACGGGCAACTAATGAAAAACTGTTTTTT. Full variable domain (outside the CDR3, taken from reference TRBV15 and TRBJ1-4): DAMVIQNPRYQVTQFGKPVTLSCSQTLNHNVMYWYQQKSSQAPKLLFHYYDKDFNNEADTPDNFQSRRPNTSFCFLDIRSPGLGDTAMYLCATSSSRATNEKLFFGSGTQLSVL.